This T cell receptor (beta chain) was found in a study of T cell clonotyping in hematopoietic cell transplantation. This clone was picked up a small number of times. Its target is unknown. CDR1 is ENHRY and CDR2 is SYGVKD in the germline V gene. The CDR3 has 11 residues. Trimming took 6 bases from V and 5 from J, leaving 2 bases between them. This table comes from immunoSEQ multiplex PCR, and its TCRdb copy is limited to in-frame clones, with some not included. The table shows fewer than 6,000 clones, with more than 60% occurring only once. Study-wide points: Graft donor and pretransplant recipient Inverse Simpson Index values predicted broader posttransplant TCR diversity.

The chain has TRBV10-3 and TRBJ1-6; D ambiguous. The sequence was collected from a male patient aged 45-60 years who had an allogeneic stem cell transplant from an unrelated donor, so the T cells may come from the graft donor. Some clones in this sample may be carry-over from other donors' samples. The sample in question was PBMCs, obtained 100 days after allogeneic stem cell transplant. For the CDR3, the DNA is TGTGCCATCAGGGATAATTCACCCCTCCACTTT. This translates into CAIRDNSPLHF.